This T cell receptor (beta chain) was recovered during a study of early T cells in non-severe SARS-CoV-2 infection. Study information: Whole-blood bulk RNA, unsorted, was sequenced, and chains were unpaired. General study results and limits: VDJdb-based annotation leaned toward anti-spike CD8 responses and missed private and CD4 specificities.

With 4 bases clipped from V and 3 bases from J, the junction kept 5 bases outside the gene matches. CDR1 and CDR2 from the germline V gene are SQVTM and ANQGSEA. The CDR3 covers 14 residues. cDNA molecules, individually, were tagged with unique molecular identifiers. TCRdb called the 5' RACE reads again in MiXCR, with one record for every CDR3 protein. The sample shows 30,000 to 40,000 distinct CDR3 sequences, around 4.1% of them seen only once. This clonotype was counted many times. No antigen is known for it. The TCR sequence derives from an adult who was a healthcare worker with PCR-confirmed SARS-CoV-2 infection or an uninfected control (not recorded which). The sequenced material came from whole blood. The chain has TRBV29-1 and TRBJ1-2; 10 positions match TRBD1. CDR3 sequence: CSVAQGTGDYGYTF. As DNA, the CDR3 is TGCAGCGTTGCCCAAGGGACAGGGGACTATGGCTACACCTTC.